This TCR beta chain derives from a study of technical replicates of blood from a few donors. V was shortened by 3 bases and J by 1 base, with 11 bases between the two germline ends. The CDR3 spans 15 residues. Looked up from germline, CDR1 is SEHNR and CDR2 is FQNEAQ (reference sequence). Sequencing was performed with immunoSEQ multiplex PCR; in TCRdb, only in-frame clones are kept and a portion is missing. The sample lists around 68,000 clones; under 98% were seen once. The origin of this receptor is a human donor in good health. The specimen sequenced was T cells isolated from PBMCs. The chain recombines TRBV7-9 with TRBJ2-3; D may be TRBD2 (5 bases). CDR3 in DNA: TGTGCCAGCAGCTTGCTAGCTTTGGGCACAGATACGCAGTATTTT. It specifies CASSLLALGTDTQYF.